What follows are 26 T cell receptor beta chains derived from one specimen sequenced in a study of T cell responses to AZD1222 COVID-19 vaccine (dated by TCRdb to the early 2020s). The sample's time point label, decoded: about 28 days (+/-7) after the second vaccine dose. Receptors were amplified or captured by the immunoSEQ multiplex PCR assay. The immuneACCESS repertoire file appears here via TCRdb, limited to in-frame rearrangements. These files lack a portion of the clones; in checked studies, under half of the deficit traces to unresolved V genes, and the cause of the others is not known. Recorded for this sample are some 100,000 clones; around 88% of them occurred a single time. The top ten clonotypes cover less than 8.5% of the sample. The sequenced sample was peripheral blood, obtained 28 days after the second AZD1222 dose. Receptors were obtained from an adult who received the AZD1222 COVID-19 vaccine.

This clone was detected only a few times. The rearrangement links TRBV13 to TRBJ1-6; D gene unclear. V dropped 0 bases and J dropped 2 bases, with 2 bases sitting between them. This CDR3 is 14 amino acids long. The V gene's germline CDR1 is PRHDT and CDR2 FYEKMQ (reference sequence). The CDR3 reads CASSLGTYNSPLHF. Here the CDR3 DNA reads TGTGCCAGCAGCTTAGGGACCTATAATTCACCCCTCCACTTT.

This clone showed up just once. This is likely a read error, given that the CDR3 carries no conserved phenylalanine or tryptophan at its end. The DNA is left out, because the CDR3 cannot be placed on it with certainty; the CDR3 is given as TCRdb lists it. The chain couples TRBV3-1 (or the pseudogene TRBV3-2) to TRBJ2-7; the table gives TRBD1 as D, unverified against the DNA. Germline CDR1 reads LGHDT; CDR2 reads YNNKEL (reference sequence). The CDR3 is 13 residues long, ends included. The CDR3 reads CASSLGTGGRLVL.

The chain combines TRBV11-2 with TRBJ2-1; a weak D match, TRBD1 (6 bases). Between the trimmed V and J ends, which lost 6 bases and 7 bases, there was a span of 10 bases. The CDR3 is made up of 12 amino acids. Germline V lookup: CDR1 SGHAT, CDR2 FQNNGV. CDR3 sequence: CASSHTGNEQFF. The CDR3, as DNA: TGTGCCAGCAGTCACACAGGGAATGAGCAGTTCTTC.

This chain joins TRBV6-2 or TRBV6-3 and TRBJ2-1; no clear D gene. The CDR3 runs 11 residues. The V gene lost 5 bases and the J gene lost 5 bases, with 4 bases spanning the gap. Germline loops: CDR1 MNHEY, CDR2 SVGEGT. The CDR3, as DNA: TGTGCCAGCAGTCTAAACAATGAGCAGTTCTTC. Translation gives CASSLNNEQFF.

The CDR3 DNA is TGTGCCAGCTGGGGGACAGGGCACTACGAGCAGTACTTC. It translates to CASWGTGHYEQYF. The V gene is TRBV18, the J gene TRBJ2-7; 9 nucleotides agree with TRBD1. Germline V gene sequence: CDR1 KGHSH, CDR2 LQKENI. The V segment lost 7 bases and the J segment 3 bases; nucleotides outside the gene matches: 4. The length of the CDR3 is 13 residues. The complete variable domain, with remaining parts taken from reference TRBV18 and TRBJ2-7, reads NAGVMQNPRHLVRRRGQEARLRCSPMKGHSHVYWYRQLPEEGLKFMVYLQKENIIDESGMPKERFSAEFPKEGPSILRIQQVVRGDSAAYFCASWGTGHYEQYFGPGTRLTVT.

This chain connects TRBV9 to TRBJ2-2, with 9 bases identical to TRBD1. The length of the CDR3 is 15 residues. Germline V CDR1 and CDR2: SGDLS, YYNGEE. With 7 bases clipped from V and 1 base from J, the junction kept 5 bases outside the gene matches. The CDR3 reads CASGRQGGNTGELFF. The CDR3, as DNA: TGTGCCAGCGGGCGACAGGGGGGGAACACCGGGGAGCTGTTTTTT. Based on the CDR3 plus reference TRBV9 and TRBJ2-2, the full variable domain is DSGVTQTPKHLITATGQRVTLRCSPRSGDLSVYWYQQSLDQGLQFLIQYYNGEERAKGNILERFSAQQFPDLHSELNLSSLELGDSALYFCASGRQGGNTGELFFGEGSRLTVL.

V and J are TRBV11-3 and TRBJ2-3, with 9 bases that match TRBD2. With 5 bases clipped from V and 2 bases from J, the junction kept 8 bases outside the gene matches. Looked up from germline, CDR1 is SGHNT and CDR2 is YENEEA. The CDR3 totals 16 residues. CDR3 loop: CASSPTSGLTTDTQYF. CDR3 in DNA: TGTGCCAGCAGCCCGACTAGCGGACTTACCACAGATACGCAGTATTTT.

CDR3: CASSQAPLGLSYTF. The CDR3 DNA reads TGTGCCAGCAGCCAAGCCCCGTTGGGTCTTAGCTACACCTTC. The V call is TRBV3-1 (or the pseudogene TRBV3-2), the J call TRBJ1-2; unclear D gene. This CDR3 spans 14 amino acids. The ends were cut back, 1 base at V and 9 bases at J, with 15 bases in the middle. Per the germline V gene, CDR1 is LGHDT and CDR2 is YNNKEL (reference sequence).

The gene calls are TRBV7-2 and TRBJ2-7, with D possibly matching TRBD2 (5 bases). CDR1 is SGHTA and CDR2 is FQGNSA in the germline V gene. The CDR3 extends over 14 amino acids. The V gene lost 4 bases and the J gene lost 3 bases, with 13 bases spanning the gap. CDR3 in DNA: TGTGCCAGCAGCTATCAGGACGGAGGCTACGAGCAGTACTTC. Translated, it gives CASSYQDGGYEQYF.

The chain joins TRBV19 to TRBJ2-3; 12 bases line up with TRBD2. V lost 5 bases, J lost 6 bases, and 6 bases stayed unmatched. Germline values: CDR1 LNHDA, CDR2 SQIVND (reference sequence). The CDR3 contains 15 residues. The CDR3 nucleotides read TGTGCCAGTAGTCTAAGGACTAGCGGGGTGGATACGCAGTATTTT. As protein: CASSLRTSGVDTQYF.

The CDR3 DNA reads as TGTGCCAGTAGTATATCCCTAGCGGGAGGCCCCTACGAGCAGTACTTC. Translation gives CASSISLAGGPYEQYF. V is TRBV19 and J is TRBJ2-7; 11 nucleotides agree with TRBD2. The CDR3 spans 16 residues. CDR1 is LNHDA, CDR2 SQIVND, per germline (reference sequence). The V and J ends lost 2 bases and 2 bases, in that order; junction bases with no gene match: 5.

The rearrangement joins TRBV27 to TRBJ1-5, with D unclear. This CDR3 comprises 14 residues. The V end was cut by 8 bases, the J end by 0 bases, with 11 bases between. CDR1 and CDR2 (germline): MNHEY, SMNVEV (reference sequence). The CDR3 coding sequence is TGTGCCAGCGCCCCCACCCATAGCAATCAGCCCCAGCATTTT. Amino acid sequence: CASAPTHSNQPQHF.

V gene TRBV11-3 combines with J gene TRBJ2-3, with D unresolved. Germline V gives CDR1 SGHNT, CDR2 YENEEA. Deletions cut 0 bases from V and 2 bases from J, with 6 bases between. The CDR3 spans 14 residues. As DNA, the CDR3 is TGTGCCAGCAGCTTAGACCCCGCCACAGATACGCAGTATTTT. It is translated as CASSLDPATDTQYF.

This chain joins TRBV7-2 and TRBJ2-1; TRBD1 matches 7 bases. The V gene's germline CDR1 is SGHTA and CDR2 FQGNSA. The length of the CDR3 is 15 residues. Trimming cost V 6 bases and J 3 bases; bases outside gene matches: 8. DNA of the CDR3: TGTGCCAGCAGACGCGAGGCAGGGGGCTACAATGAGCAGTTCTTC. This codes for CASRREAGGYNEQFF.

A few counts support this clone. V gene TRBV20-1 combines with J gene TRBJ2-1; 12 bases fit TRBD2. There are 20 residues in the CDR3. Germline assignment: CDR1 DFQATT and CDR2 SNEGSKA (reference sequence). V was pared by 3 bases and J by 5 bases, with 20 bases of the junction left unmatched. The CDR3 region has the DNA TGCAGTGCTAGTGAACCCGGGATTAAGACTAGCGGGAGTCCCCACAATGAGCAGTTCTTC. This gives the protein CSASEPGIKTSGSPHNEQFF.

The chain combines TRBV4-1 with TRBJ2-2, with D maybe TRBD2 (5 bases). The CDR3 is 14 amino acids. CDR1 and CDR2 (germline): MGHRA, YSYEKL. With 2 bases removed from V and 8 bases from J, the gap between germline ends came to 12 bases. The CDR3 loop is CASSQLAPGGELFF. CDR3 nucleotide sequence: TGCGCCAGCAGCCAATTAGCCCCGGGAGGGGAGCTGTTTTTT.

The V gene is TRBV5-5, the J gene TRBJ1-2; D possibly corresponds to TRBD1 (6 bases). V lost 5 bases and J lost 4, with 15 bases in between. The germline V gene encodes CDR1 SGHKS and CDR2 YYEKEE (reference sequence). The CDR3 contains 14 residues. CDR3 region: CASSWTDLAYGYTF. CDR3 nucleotides: TGTGCCAGCAGTTGGACAGATCTAGCCTATGGCTACACCTTC.

The chain links TRBV7-3 to TRBJ2-5; D is perhaps TRBD1 (5 bases). V was trimmed by 3 bases and J by 5 bases, leaving 16 bases between them. The CDR3 consists of 15 residues. Germline CDR1 SGHTA, CDR2 FQGTGA. The CDR3 region has the DNA TGTGCCAGCAGCTTTAGGGCAGGGCTTTTCGAGACCCAGTACTTC. This sequence encodes CASSFRAGLFETQYF.

This rearrangement joins TRBV10-2 to TRBJ2-1; TRBD2 agrees at 9 bases. The CDR3 loop spans 15 amino acids. V lost 2 bases to trimming and J lost 8 bases; unmatched junction nucleotides: 7. Germline V gene sequence: CDR1 WSHSY, CDR2 SAAADI. CDR3 coding DNA: TGCGCCAGCAGTGAGCTAGCGGGGCCTCTAGATGAGCAGTTCTTC. It specifies CASSELAGPLDEQFF.

This chain connects TRBV27 to TRBJ2-7, with 7 nucleotides matching TRBD1. The V and J ends lost 6 bases and 3 bases, in that order; junction bases with no gene match: 8. The CDR3 extends over 14 amino acids. From germline, CDR1 is MNHEY and CDR2 SMNVEV (reference sequence). Here the CDR3 DNA reads TGTGCCAGCAGCCGACAGGGCCTCATCTACGAGCAGTACTTC. Translated, it gives CASSRQGLIYEQYF.

CDR3 sequence (DNA): TGTGCCATCAGTGAGGGCGGGGAGAGCACAGATACGCAGTATTTT. This sequence encodes CAISEGGESTDTQYF. This rearrangement joins TRBV10-3 to TRBJ2-3, with D possibly matching TRBD2 (6 bases). V lost 2 bases to trimming and J lost 0 bases, with 9 bases between them. CDR3 length: 15 amino acids. Per the germline V gene, CDR1 is ENHRY and CDR2 is SYGVKD.

The V call is TRBV2, the J call TRBJ2-1, with 9 bases fitting TRBD2. This CDR3 is built from 14 residues. V dropped 8 bases and J dropped 4; count of bases not matched to a gene: 6. The germline CDR1 and CDR2 sequences are SNHLY and FYNNEI. The CDR3 DNA reads as TGTGCCAGCCGCGGGGGGGGACTATACAATGAGCAGTTCTTC. Its translation is CASRGGGLYNEQFF.

In this sample, this clone turned up once. This chain connects TRBV30 to TRBJ1-5, with D possibly matching TRBD1 (6 bases). CDR3 size: 12 residues. Germline V gives CDR1 GTSNPN, CDR2 SVGIG (reference sequence). V dropped 0 bases and J dropped 7 bases, with 7 bases sitting between them. This chain's CDR3 is CAWSVRGQPQHF. The CDR3 region has the DNA TGTGCCTGGAGTGTAAGGGGGCAGCCCCAGCATTTT. The variable domain in full, completed from reference TRBV30 and TRBJ1-5, reads SQTIHQWPATLVQPVGSPLSLECTVEGTSNPNLYWYRQAAGRGLQLLFYSVGIGQISSEVPQNLSASRPQDRQFILSSKKLLLSDSGFYLCAWSVRGQPQHFGDGTRLSIL.

J is TRBJ1-1 and V is TRBV6-2 or TRBV6-3; D is possibly TRBD1 (6 bases). Looked up from germline, CDR1 is MNHEY and CDR2 is SVGEGT. The CDR3 has 14 residues. V lost 2 bases and J lost 3, with 10 bases in between. CDR3 sequence (DNA): TGTGCCAGCAGTTACGGGGGGCTGTACACTGAAGCTTTCTTT. This gives the protein CASSYGGLYTEAFF.

The V gene is TRBV7-9, the J gene TRBJ2-1, with 10 nucleotides matching TRBD1. Germline trimming cut 5 bases from V and 2 bases from J; bases unmatched to any gene: 9. Germline V gene data show CDR1 as SEHNR and CDR2 as FQNEAQ (reference sequence). This CDR3 contains 17 residues. The CDR3 loop is CASSVTGTGAAYNEQFF. Here the CDR3 DNA reads TGTGCCAGCAGCGTAACCGGGACAGGGGCAGCCTACAATGAGCAGTTCTTC.

The V and J genes are TRBV6-5 and TRBJ2-7; D call uncertain. Trimming cost V 4 bases and J 5 bases, with 9 bases left between them. The CDR3 consists of 12 residues. CDR1 and CDR2 from the germline V gene are MNHEY and SVGAGI. The CDR3 coding sequence is TGTGCCAGCAGTTTGACCCCCCACGAGCAGTACTTC. It specifies CASSLTPHEQYF.